The 11 T cell receptor beta chains given below trace back to one sample, sequenced in a study of cytomegalovirus exposure and HLA in healthy donors. The PCR employed 60 Vbeta primers together with 13 Jbeta primers. The method was immunoSEQ multiplex PCR; TCRdb's version includes in-frame clones alone and lacks a portion of them. The sample lists some 160,000 clones; more than 75% were seen once. What was sequenced was PBMCs. Source of these receptors: a male donor in good health and CMV-seronegative.

The gene calls are TRBV9 and TRBJ2-5, with 14 bases that match TRBD2. The CDR3 totals 17 residues. The ends lost 3 bases at V and 2 bases at J; junction bases unmatched: 6. The germline CDR1 and CDR2 sequences are SGDLS and YYNGEE. CDR3 residues: CASSAGGLAGVQETQYF. CDR3 bases: TGTGCCAGCAGCGCAGGGGGACTAGCGGGAGTACAAGAGACCCAGTACTTC. The variable domain in full, with the rest retrieved from reference TRBV9 and TRBJ2-5, is DSGVTQTPKHLITATGQRVTLRCSPRSGDLSVYWYQQSLDQGLQFLIQYYNGEERAKGNILERFSAQQFPDLHSELNLSSLELGDSALYFCASSAGGLAGVQETQYFGPGTRLLVL.

The chain joins TRBV28 to TRBJ2-3; 12 nucleotides line up with TRBD2. Per germline, CDR1 MDHEN and CDR2 SYDVKM. Losses at the gene ends were 4 bases for V and 3 bases for J; bases not matched to a gene: 5. The CDR3 length is 16 residues. CDR3 bases: TGTGCCAGCAGTTCCGGACTAGCGGGGAATACAGATACGCAGTATTTT. It specifies CASSSGLAGNTDTQYF.

The chain recombines TRBV18 with TRBJ1-2; TRBD1 agrees at 9 bases. The ends lost 4 bases at V and 7 bases at J; junction bases unmatched: 4. From germline, CDR1 is KGHSH and CDR2 LQKENI. The CDR3 sequence is 13 residues long. Here the CDR3 DNA reads TGTGCCAGCTCACTACAGGGGGCCTTTGGCTACACCTTC. It is translated as CASSLQGAFGYTF.

This chain connects TRBV6-6 to TRBJ2-3; 9 bases fit TRBD1. The CDR3 loop spans 16 amino acids. V gave up 5 bases and J gave up 1 base; unmatched junction bases: 7. Germline assignment: CDR1 MNHNY and CDR2 SVGAGI (reference sequence). The CDR3 DNA follows: TGTGCCAGCAGTGTCCCGGGACAGGGAGGCACAGATACGCAGTATTTT. Amino acids: CASSVPGQGGTDTQYF.

This clone has just a few counts. The J gene is TRBJ2-3, the V gene TRBV6-1; a weak D match, TRBD2 (5 bases). The germline gives CDR1 MNHNS, CDR2 SASEGT. The V and J ends lost 4 bases and 4 bases respectively, with 15 bases between them. CDR3 length: 15 residues. In DNA, the CDR3 is TGTGCCAGCAGTGGTTCGGGGTCAAGTGCAGATACGCAGTATTTT. Amino acid sequence: CASSGSGSSADTQYF.

This chain links TRBV9 with TRBJ2-7, with a tentative D call TRBD2 (6 bases). The germline CDR1 and CDR2 sequences are SGDLS and YYNGEE. Trimming removed 0 bases at V and 1 base at J, with 17 bases between. The CDR3 spans 17 residues. CDR3 sequence (DNA): TGTGCCAGCAGCGTAGGGGTCGGAGGGACCATATCCTACGAGCAGTACTTC. Translated, it gives CASSVGVGGTISYEQYF.

V and J are TRBV4-2 and TRBJ2-2; weak D call: TRBD1 (6 bases). Germline CDR1 is LGHNA and CDR2 is YNFKEQ. The CDR3 is 17 amino acids. The ends were cut back, 0 bases at V and 6 bases at J, with 17 bases in the middle. The CDR3: CASSQEGDTHGSGELFF. Here the CDR3 DNA reads TGTGCCAGCAGCCAAGAAGGGGACACCCATGGGTCCGGGGAGCTGTTTTTT.

V is TRBV18 and J is TRBJ1-1; tentative D call: TRBD1 (5 bases). V was trimmed by 1 base and J by 8 bases, leaving 11 bases between them. The V gene's germline CDR1 is KGHSH and CDR2 LQKENI. CDR3 size: 13 residues. This CDR3 is CASSPLERQEAFF. DNA for the CDR3: TGTGCCAGCTCACCACTCGAAAGACAGGAAGCTTTCTTT.

The rearrangement links TRBV19 to TRBJ2-3; D may be TRBD1 (6 bases). This CDR3 region has 12 residues. V was pared by 6 bases and J by 4 bases, with 8 bases between. Looked up from germline, CDR1 is LNHDA and CDR2 is SQIVND (reference sequence). DNA of the CDR3: TGTGCCAGTAGCCACAGGGCAGATACGCAGTATTTT. This sequence encodes CASSHRADTQYF.

The chain joins TRBV14 to TRBJ2-2; D possibly corresponds to TRBD1 (6 bases). The germline CDR1 and CDR2 sequences are SGHDN and FVKESK. Deletions cut 1 base from V and 3 bases from J, with 12 bases between. The CDR3 extends over 16 amino acids. As DNA, the CDR3 is TGTGCCAGCAGCCAAGTTGATACAGGGTACACCGGGGAGCTGTTTTTT. The encoded protein is CASSQVDTGYTGELFF.

The chain couples TRBV9 to TRBJ2-1, with no clear D. The germline V gene has CDR1 SGDLS and CDR2 YYNGEE. The CDR3 extends over 14 amino acids. The V end was cut by 6 bases, the J end by 5 bases, with 15 bases between. The CDR3 here is CASNQSPTHNEQFF. DNA for the CDR3: TGTGCCAGCAACCAGTCGCCCACACACAATGAGCAGTTCTTC.